This T cell receptor (beta chain) is from a study of regulatory T cells in long-lasting Graves disease. Sample time point: newly diagnosed GD, antithyroid drugs for less than 3 months. The TCR library was made from RNA extracted from PBMCs. This clonotype has just a few counts. The authors built TCR beta libraries using iRepertoire HTBI primers and Arm-PCR of CDR3 regions. Each CDR3 protein is one row after TCRdb ran MiXCR on the multiplex PCR reads. The table lists 350,000 to 500,000 distinct CDR3 sequences, about 16% of them singletons. The sample was also linked to a second study, of T cells in Graves' hyperthyroidism and ophthalmopathy. This second study notes: The study defined stable Graves' hyperthyroidism as no ophthalmopathy progression within 18 months. The HTBI primer set served for first-round RT-PCR of the TCR CDR3. Using 13 V-J features, a model discriminated ophthalmopathy from stable hyperthyroidism.

This receptor was taken from a woman between 18 and 29 years old with Graves disease. This sample comprised peripheral blood mononuclear cells (PBMCs), obtained at new diagnosis, from a patient treated with antithyroid drugs.

The CDR3 DNA follows: TGCAGTGCTAGAGTAATCACAGATACGCAGTATTTT. Translated: CSARVITDTQYF. The genes are TRBV20-1 and TRBJ2-3, with D unclear. Germline V gene sequence: CDR1 DFQATT, CDR2 SNEGSKA (reference sequence). The CDR3 totals 12 residues. Trimming removed 1 base from V and 2 bases from J, with 4 bases in between.